This T cell receptor (beta chain) originates from a study of spatial heterogeneity in lung cancer. General study points: Counts of expanded alpha and beta TCRs within tumors tracked the tumor nonsynonymous mutation count.

TCRdb itself ran the 5' RACE reads through MiXCR, one entry per CDR3 protein. The profile covers about 7,600 distinct CDR3 sequences, with roughly 10% appearing a single time and roughly 10% taken by the ten largest. Time point meaning: sample taken at primary tumor resection. CDR3 length equals 15 residues. CDR1 and CDR2 (germline): SGHKS, YYEKEE (reference sequence). Trimming removed 0 bases at V and 7 bases at J, with 17 bases between. With regard to this clonotype: Its antigen remains unidentified.

The gene calls are TRBV5-5 and TRBJ2-7; D is possibly TRBD1 or TRBD2 (5 bases each). The origin of this receptor is a female donor with early-stage non-small cell lung cancer. This specimen consisted of lung tumor tissue, obtained at surgery. This CDR3 is CASSLAQGESIEQYF. For the CDR3, the DNA is TGTGCCAGCAGCTTGGCCCAGGGAGAGAGTATAGAGCAGTACTTC.